This T cell receptor (beta chain) was profiled in a study of identical twins. One entry per CDR3 protein, called by TCRdb with MiXCR from the 5' RACE reads. The sample has a few hundred thousand distinct CDR3 sequences; 8% to 11% are singletons. This clonotype has only a few counts. The CDR3 runs to 16 residues. V was clipped by 6 bases and J by 9 bases; unmatched bases: 13. The germline CDR1 and CDR2 sequences are DFQATT and SNEGSKA (reference sequence). V and J are TRBV20-1 and TRBJ2-4; TRBD2 matches at 14 bases. This receptor was identified in a man aged 45 to 65 in good health. Sequencing was done on a sample of memory T cells sorted from blood. In DNA form, the CDR3 reads TGCAGTGCCCCGCCGACTAGCGGGGGGGCTTGGGGCATTCAGTACTTC. It translates to CSAPPTSGGAWGIQYF.